This section outlines one TCR beta chain sequence together with its context. Its antigen is still unknown. The same CDR3 can be traced to other DNA sequences in this sample. Data came from immunoSEQ multiplex PCR; TCRdb stores just in-frame clones and leaves some out. The sample has 2 million or so clones; 85% to 95% are singletons. The length of the CDR3 is 12 residues. CDR1 and CDR2 from the germline V gene are SGHAT and FQNNGV. Trimming took 5 bases from V and 3 from J, leaving 5 bases between them. Donors, without exception, were Caucasian adults residing in Nashville, Tennessee. These data originate in a study of shared clonotypes between healthy human individuals. Study-wide results and limits: The genetic and exposure-history diversity represented was limited by few donors. Clonotype sharing among donors, it was expected, would be affected by sequencing depth.

The chain has TRBV11-2 and TRBJ2-1; D is unresolved. This clonotype was sampled from a man aged 18 to 35 in good health. Source material: naive CD4+ T cells sorted from blood. Subset meaning: CD45RA+ positively selected. DNA for the CDR3: TGTGCCAGCAGCCCTGACTACAATGAGCAGTTCTTC. Protein: CASSPDYNEQFF.